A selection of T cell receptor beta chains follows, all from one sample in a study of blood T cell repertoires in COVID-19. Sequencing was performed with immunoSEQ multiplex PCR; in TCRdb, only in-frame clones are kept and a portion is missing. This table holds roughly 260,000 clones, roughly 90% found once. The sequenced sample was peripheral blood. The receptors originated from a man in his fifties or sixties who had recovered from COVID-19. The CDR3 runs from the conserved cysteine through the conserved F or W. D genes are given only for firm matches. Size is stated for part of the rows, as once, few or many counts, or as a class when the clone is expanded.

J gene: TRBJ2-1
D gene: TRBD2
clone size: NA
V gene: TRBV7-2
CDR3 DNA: TGTGCCAGCAGCTTAGCGCAGTTCGGGGGGAAATACAATGAGCAGTTCTTC
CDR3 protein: CASSLAQFGGKYNEQFF

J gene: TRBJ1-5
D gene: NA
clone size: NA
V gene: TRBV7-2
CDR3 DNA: TGTGCCAGCAGCTTTCAGGGGAGCAATCAGCCCCAGCATTTT
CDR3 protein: CASSFQGSNQPQHF

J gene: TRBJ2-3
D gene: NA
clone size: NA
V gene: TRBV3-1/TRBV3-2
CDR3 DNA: TGTGCCAGCAGCCAAGATTGGAGAAGGGGGGGCAGCACAGATACGCAGTATTTT
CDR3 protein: CASSQDWRRGGSTDTQYF

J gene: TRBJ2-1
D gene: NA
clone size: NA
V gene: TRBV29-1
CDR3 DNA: TGCAGCGTTGGTGGGCATGAGCAGTTCTTC
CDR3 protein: CSVGGHEQFF

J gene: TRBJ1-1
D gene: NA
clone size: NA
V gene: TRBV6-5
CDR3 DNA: TGTGCCAGCAGTTACTCGAGCGGAATGAACACTGAAGCTTTCTTT
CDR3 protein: CASSYSSGMNTEAFF

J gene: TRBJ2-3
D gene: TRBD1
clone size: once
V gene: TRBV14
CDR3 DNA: TGTGCCAGCAGCCAAGATGGTCGAGATCGACAGGGGGCGACCCGCACAGATACGCAGTATTTT
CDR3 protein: CASSQDGRDRQGATRTDTQYF

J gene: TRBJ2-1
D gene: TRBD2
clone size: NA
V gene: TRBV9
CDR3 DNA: TGTGCCAGCAGCGTAGAACATTGGGTTAGCGGGGGGTATGAGCAGTTCTTC
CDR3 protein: CASSVEHWVSGGYEQFF

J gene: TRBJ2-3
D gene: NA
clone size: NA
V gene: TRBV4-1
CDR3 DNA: TGCGCCAGCAGCCAGCTACAGGGAGTTAGCACAGATACGCAGTATTTT
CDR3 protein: CASSQLQGVSTDTQYF

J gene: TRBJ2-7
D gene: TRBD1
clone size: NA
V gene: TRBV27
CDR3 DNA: TGTGCCAGCAGGACCGGACAGGGGTGGCAGTACTTC
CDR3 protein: CASRTGQGWQYF

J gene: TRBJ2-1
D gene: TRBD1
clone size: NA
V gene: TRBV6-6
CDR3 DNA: TGTGCCAGCAGGAGGACAGGTGAGCAGTTCTTC
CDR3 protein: CASRRTGEQFF

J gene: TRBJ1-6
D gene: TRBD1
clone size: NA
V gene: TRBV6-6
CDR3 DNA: TGTGCCAGCAGTCCTACCCCAGGGACAGAGAGGAATTCACCCCTCCACTTT
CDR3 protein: CASSPTPGTERNSPLHF

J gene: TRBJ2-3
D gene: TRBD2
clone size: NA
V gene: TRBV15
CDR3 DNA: TGTGCCACCAGCAGAGTCCCGGGACTAGCGTGGGGCACAGATACGCAGTATTTT
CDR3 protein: CATSRVPGLAWGTDTQYF

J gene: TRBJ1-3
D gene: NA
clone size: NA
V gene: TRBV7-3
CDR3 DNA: TGTGCCAGCAGCGACAGCTCCTCTGGAAACACCATATATTTT
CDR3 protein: CASSDSSSGNTIYF

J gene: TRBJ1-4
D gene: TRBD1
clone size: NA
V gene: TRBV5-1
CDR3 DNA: TGCGCCAGCAGCTCAGGACAGGGGGGCGAAAAACTGTTTTTT
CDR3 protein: CASSSGQGGEKLFF

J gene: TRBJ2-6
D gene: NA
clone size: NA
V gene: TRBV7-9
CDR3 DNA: TGTGCCAGCAGCTTAGTATCCGGCGGACAGCATTCTGGGGCCAACGTCCTGACTTTC
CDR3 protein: CASSLVSGGQHSGANVLTF

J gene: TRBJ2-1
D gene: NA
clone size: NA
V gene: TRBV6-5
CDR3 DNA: TGTGCCAGCACCGAGGCGGGCAGCCTTACCGAGCAGTTCTTC
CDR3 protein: CASTEAGSLTEQFF

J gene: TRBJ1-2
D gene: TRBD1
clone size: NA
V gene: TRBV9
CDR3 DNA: TGTGCCAGCAGCTTCTACGACAGGGGATCTAACTATGGCTACACCTTC
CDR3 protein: CASSFYDRGSNYGYTF

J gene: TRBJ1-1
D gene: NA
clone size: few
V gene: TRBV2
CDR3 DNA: TGTGCCAGCAGTCTACAGGTGAACACTGAAGCTTTCTTT
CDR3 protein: CASSLQVNTEAFF

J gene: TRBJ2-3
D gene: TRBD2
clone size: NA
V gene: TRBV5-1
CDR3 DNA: TGCGCCAGCAGCTTGGAGGGAGGGGTCGCAGGGGATACGCAGTATTTT
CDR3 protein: CASSLEGGVAGDTQYF

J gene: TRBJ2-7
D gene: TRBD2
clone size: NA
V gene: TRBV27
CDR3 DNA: TGTGCCAGCAGCAATGGGACTAGCGGGGGGAACCTCTACGAGCAGTACTTC
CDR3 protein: CASSNGTSGGNLYEQYF

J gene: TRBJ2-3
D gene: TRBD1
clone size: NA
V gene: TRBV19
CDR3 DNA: TGTGCCAGTAGTTCGCAACCGGGACAGGGATACACAGATACGCAGTATTTT
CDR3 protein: CASSSQPGQGYTDTQYF

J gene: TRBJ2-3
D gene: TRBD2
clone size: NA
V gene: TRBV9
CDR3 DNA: TGTGCCAGCAGCGTTAGCGGGGGAATCACAGATACGCAGTATTTT
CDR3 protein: CASSVSGGITDTQYF

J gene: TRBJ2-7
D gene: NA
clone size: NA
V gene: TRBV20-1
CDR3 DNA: TGCAGTGCTAGTAACCAGTACGAGCAGTACTTC
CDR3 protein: CSASNQYEQYF